This TCR beta chain was found in a study of T cell clonotyping in hematopoietic cell transplantation (dated by TCRdb to the early 2020s). Regarding the complete study: Pretransplant recipient samples were obtained after cytoreduction. Patient recruitment ran from late 2015 to January 2017, and follow-up continued until late 2020 or death. A total of 130 or so blood samples were gathered in the study from approximately 32 consecutive transplant recipients along with their related donors.

What the work shows at the level of the full study, not this receptor alone: After transplant, TCR diversity in recipients dropped, and pathologically expanded clonotypes climbed progressively between day 30 and day 180. Recipient repertoires showed only a small fraction of overlap with donor repertoires, and over 95% appeared de novo at the given depth. Broader TCR repertoire diversity after transplant was predicted by Inverse Simpson Index values from donors and from recipients before transplant. The sample size was limited, and because cells were not sorted, the contributions of CD4 and CD8 repertoires could not be separated.

With the immunoSEQ assay, which is a bias-controlled multiplex PCR relying on V- and J-specific primers, TCR beta CDR3 regions were amplified from genomic DNA. In a second PCR step, the CDR3 amplicons were tagged with a proprietary barcode plus Illumina adapter sequences. An Illumina MiSeq instrument was used for sequencing of the CDR3 libraries. Per the original workflow: Export and quality control were handled in immunoSEQ Analyzer 3.0, while downstream analyses relied on R Bioconductor and Immunarch. Only productive rearrangements within the normalized downsampled data set were used in the calculation of repertoire metrics. Clonotypes larger than 5 templates in the normalized cohort were defined as pathologically expanded. The Inverse Simpson Index served as the measure of repertoire diversity. To capture all clonotypes, the CMV-specificity analyses were run on the non-normalized data set. This is the immuneACCESS table as TCRdb keeps it, with only in-frame sequences that have V and J called. A part of the clones is gone; compared with another copy, unresolved V genes explain less than half, and the rest is unexplained. V and J calls and clone size are those listed in that table; D and trimming were worked out from the DNA. For this sample the table gives 6,700 or so clones, of which approximately 97% were detected only once. The top ten constitute less than 20% of the sample.

The meaning of the sample's time point label: recipient sample about 28 days before transplant, after cytoreduction. Recipient blood was collected about 28 days before transplant and at days 30, 100 and 180 after transplant. Nuclei Lysis Solution was used to extract genomic DNA from fresh or cryopreserved unfractionated peripheral blood mononuclear cells. This clone was found once. What this receptor recognizes is not known. No base quality information exists; no much larger clone differs at one position. The clonotype was recovered from a man aged 70-80 years with acute myeloid leukemia. Some clones in this sample may be carry-over from other donors' samples. This material consisted of peripheral blood mononuclear cells, taken before stem cell transplant.

The nucleotides are TGTGCCAGCAGTGAACGACAGTCTAACTATGGCTACACCTTC. Protein translation: CASSERQSNYGYTF. The chain is assembled from TRBV2 and TRBJ1-2, and TRBD1 may be the D gene, going by 5 matching bases. As encoded in the germline V gene, CDR1 is SNHLY while CDR2 is FYNNEI. The CDR3 goes from the cysteine to the phenylalanine over 14 residues. The read is trimmed to its CDR3 DNA, 42 bases read in frame from base 1. The junction shows trimming of 2 bases on V and 0 bases on J, plus 7 bases between the germline ends.